Sequencing of this TCR beta chain was carried out in a study of blood T cell repertoires in COVID-19. Method: immunoSEQ multiplex PCR; TCRdb's copy keeps in-frame clones and lacks some. The repertoire consists of about 90,000 clones, with roughly nine tenths occurring once and the leading ten covering about 1.8%. The germline V gene has CDR1 SGHKS and CDR2 YYEKEE (reference sequence). The CDR3 has 20 amino acids. The V and J ends lost 5 bases and 0 bases, in that order; junction bases with no gene match: 20. The sample was peripheral blood. The TCR sequence derives from a human donor with active COVID-19. The donor label of this sample is uncertain. The chain combines TRBV5-5 with TRBJ1-3; 7 bases line up with TRBD1. CDR3 coding DNA: TGTGCCAGCAGTCCTACCCCGGGACAGAAAAATATAGGCTCTGGAAACACCATATATTTT. This encodes CASSPTPGQKNIGSGNTIYF.